One sample yielded the 5 T cell receptor beta chains listed below, sequenced in a study of PD-1 blockade in classical Hodgkin lymphoma (dated by TCRdb to the early 2020s). Receptor amplification or capture employed the immunoSEQ multiplex PCR assay. TCRdb provides this immuneACCESS table in a form limited to in-frame rearrangements. Some clones are lacking; in checked studies, under half of them reflect an unresolved V gene, and why the rest are absent is not known. Present in this sample are roughly 20,000 clones, 80% to 90% of which were seen just once. The top ten clonotypes cover over 10% of the sample. The time point label, read with the paper, signifies: cycle 2 day 1 (C2D1) of nivolumab. Every trial patient had relapsed after autologous stem cell transplantation, and cohorts A, B and C differed in prior brentuximab vedotin exposure. Sequences were derived from peripheral blood mononuclear cells (PBMCs), sampled before the second cycle of nivolumab. The receptors originated from a human donor with classical Hodgkin lymphoma.

This chain uses TRBV6-1 with TRBJ2-7, with D possibly matching TRBD1 (6 bases). The V gene's germline CDR1 is MNHNS and CDR2 SASEGT. The CDR3 is made up of 13 amino acids. V gave up 4 bases and J gave up 3 bases, with 10 bases separating them. This chain's CDR3 is CASSVKQGYEQYF. The CDR3 bases are TGTGCCAGCAGTGTTAAACAGGGCTACGAGCAGTACTTC.

This sequence joins TRBV27 and TRBJ2-1; D is possibly TRBD2 (6 bases). Trimming took 5 bases from V and 9 from J, leaving 14 bases between them. Per the germline V gene, CDR1 is MNHEY and CDR2 is SMNVEV (reference sequence). The CDR3 consists of 13 residues. Written as DNA, the CDR3 is TGTGCCAGCAGTCCTACGATGGGAGGTGAGCAGTTCTTC. Amino acids: CASSPTMGGEQFF.

This sequence joins TRBV5-1 and TRBJ2-5; TRBD2 aligns across 8 bases. Germline assignment: CDR1 SGHRS and CDR2 YFSETQ. This CDR3 is built from 13 residues. V lost 0 bases to trimming and J lost 7 bases; unmatched junction nucleotides: 2. The CDR3 spells CASSLDGGGTQYF. The DNA of the CDR3 is TGCGCCAGCAGCTTGGACGGGGGGGGGACCCAGTACTTC.

The chain is built from TRBV5-1 and TRBJ2-7; 12 positions match TRBD2. Germline CDR1 and CDR2: SGHRS and YFSETQ. The CDR3 consists of 15 residues. Unmatched junction bases numbered 4, after V lost 4 bases and J lost 2 bases. The CDR3 loop is CASSPRTSGAYEQYF. CDR3 in DNA: TGCGCCAGCAGCCCTCGGACTAGCGGGGCCTACGAGCAGTACTTC.

The rearrangement joins TRBV19 to TRBJ1-1; 7 bases are shared with TRBD1. Unmatched junction bases numbered 13, after V lost 8 bases and J lost 1 base. The CDR3 length is 16 residues. Germline V gene lookup returns CDR1 LNHDA and CDR2 SQIVND (reference sequence). The CDR3 DNA sequence: TGTGCCAGTGCACTACAGACAGGGACCGAGAACACTGAAGCTTTCTTT. The encoded protein is CASALQTGTENTEAFF.